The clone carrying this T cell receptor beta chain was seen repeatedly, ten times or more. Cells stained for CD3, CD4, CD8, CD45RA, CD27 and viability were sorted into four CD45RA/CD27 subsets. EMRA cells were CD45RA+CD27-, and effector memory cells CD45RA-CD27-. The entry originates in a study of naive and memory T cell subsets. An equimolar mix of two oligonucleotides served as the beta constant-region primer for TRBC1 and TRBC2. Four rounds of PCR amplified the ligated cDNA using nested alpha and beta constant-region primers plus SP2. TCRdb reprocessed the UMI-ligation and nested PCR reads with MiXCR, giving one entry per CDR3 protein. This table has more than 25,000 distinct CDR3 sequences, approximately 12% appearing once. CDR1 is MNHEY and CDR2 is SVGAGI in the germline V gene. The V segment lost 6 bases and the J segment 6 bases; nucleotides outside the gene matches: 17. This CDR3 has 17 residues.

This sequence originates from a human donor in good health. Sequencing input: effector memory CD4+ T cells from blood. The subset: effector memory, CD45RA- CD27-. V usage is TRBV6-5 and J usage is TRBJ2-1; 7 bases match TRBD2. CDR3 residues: CASSAWARAGRGNEQFF. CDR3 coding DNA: TGTGCCAGCAGCGCCTGGGCTCGAGCGGGAAGGGGCAATGAGCAGTTCTTC.